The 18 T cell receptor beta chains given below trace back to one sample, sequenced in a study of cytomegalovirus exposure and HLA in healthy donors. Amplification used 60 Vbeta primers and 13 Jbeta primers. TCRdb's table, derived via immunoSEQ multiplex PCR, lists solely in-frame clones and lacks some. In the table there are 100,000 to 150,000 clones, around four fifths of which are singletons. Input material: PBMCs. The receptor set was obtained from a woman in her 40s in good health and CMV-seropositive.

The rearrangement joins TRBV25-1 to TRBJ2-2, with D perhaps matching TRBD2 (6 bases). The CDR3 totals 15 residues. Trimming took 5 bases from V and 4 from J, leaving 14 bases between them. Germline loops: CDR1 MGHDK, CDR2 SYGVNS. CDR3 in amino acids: CASSFFGGTTGELFF. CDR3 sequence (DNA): TGTGCCAGCAGTTTTTTCGGGGGAACCACCGGGGAGCTGTTTTTT. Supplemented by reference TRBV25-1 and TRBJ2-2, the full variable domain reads EADIYQTPRYLVIGTGKKITLECSQTMGHDKMYWYQQDPGMELHLIHYSYGVNSTEKGDLSSESTVSRIRTEHFPLTLESARPSHTSQYLCASSFFGGTTGELFFGEGSRLTVL.

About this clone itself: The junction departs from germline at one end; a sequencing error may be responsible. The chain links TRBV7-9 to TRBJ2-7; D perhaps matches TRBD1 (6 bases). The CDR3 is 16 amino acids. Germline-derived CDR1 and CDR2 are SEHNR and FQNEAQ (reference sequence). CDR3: CAGSQIASGTSYEQYF. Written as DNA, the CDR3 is TGTGCCGGCAGCCAGATCGCCTCCGGGACATCCTACGAGCAGTACTTC.

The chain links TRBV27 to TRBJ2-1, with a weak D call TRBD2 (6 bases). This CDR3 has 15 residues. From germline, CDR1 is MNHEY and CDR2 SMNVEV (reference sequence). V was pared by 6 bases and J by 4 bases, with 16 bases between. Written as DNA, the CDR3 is TGTGCCAGCAGAAATAGCGGAGGCGGTTACAATGAGCAGTTCTTC. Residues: CASRNSGGGYNEQFF.

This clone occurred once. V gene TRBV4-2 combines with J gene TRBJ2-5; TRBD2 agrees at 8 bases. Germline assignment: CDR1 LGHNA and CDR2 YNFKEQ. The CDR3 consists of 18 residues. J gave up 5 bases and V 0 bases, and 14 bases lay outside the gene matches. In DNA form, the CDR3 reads TGTGCCAGCAGCCAAGATTGGATAGCGGGAACTGGGGGGGAGACCCAGTACTTC. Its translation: CASSQDWIAGTGGETQYF.

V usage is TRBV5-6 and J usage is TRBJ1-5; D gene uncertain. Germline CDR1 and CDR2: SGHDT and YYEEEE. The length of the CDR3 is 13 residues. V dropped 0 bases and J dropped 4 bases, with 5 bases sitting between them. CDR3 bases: TGTGCCAGCAGCTTGGCGGTGAATCAGCCCCAGCATTTT. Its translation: CASSLAVNQPQHF.

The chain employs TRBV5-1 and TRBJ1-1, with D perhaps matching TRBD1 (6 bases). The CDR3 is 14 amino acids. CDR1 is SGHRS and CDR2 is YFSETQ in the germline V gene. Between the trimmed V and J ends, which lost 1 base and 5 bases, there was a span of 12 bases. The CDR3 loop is CASSLTGGLTEAFF. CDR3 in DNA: TGCGCCAGCAGCTTGACCGGGGGGCTGACTGAAGCTTTCTTT.

The chain's CDR3 is CASSRTGKGGLTYGYTF. The CDR3 DNA is TGTGCCAGCAGCAGGACAGGGAAGGGGGGGCTGACGTATGGCTACACCTTC. The V and J genes are TRBV7-8 and TRBJ1-2, with 8 bases fitting TRBD1. Germline V gene sequence: CDR1 SGHVS, CDR2 FQNEAQ. This CDR3 contains 17 residues. V was pared by 5 bases and J by 5 bases, with 16 bases of the junction left unmatched.

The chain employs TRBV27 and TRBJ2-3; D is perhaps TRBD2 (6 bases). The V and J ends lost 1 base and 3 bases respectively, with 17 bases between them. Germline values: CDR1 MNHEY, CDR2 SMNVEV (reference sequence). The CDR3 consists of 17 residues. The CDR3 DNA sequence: TGTGCCAGCAGTTTATATCGCCTGGGGGGTGCAACAGATACGCAGTATTTT. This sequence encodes CASSLYRLGGATDTQYF.

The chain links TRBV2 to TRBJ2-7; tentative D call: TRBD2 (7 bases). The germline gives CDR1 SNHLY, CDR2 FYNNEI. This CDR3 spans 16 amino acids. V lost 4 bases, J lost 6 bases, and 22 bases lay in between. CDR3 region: CASSVFRGALLVEQYF. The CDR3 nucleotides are TGTGCCAGCAGTGTCTTTCGGGGGGCTCTGTTGGTCGAGCAGTACTTC.

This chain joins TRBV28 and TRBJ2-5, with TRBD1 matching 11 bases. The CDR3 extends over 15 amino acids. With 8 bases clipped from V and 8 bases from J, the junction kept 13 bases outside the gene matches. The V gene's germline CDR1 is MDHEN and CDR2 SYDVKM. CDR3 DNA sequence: TGTGCCAGCGAGTCCGGGGGGACAGGGGGTAATACCCAGTACTTC. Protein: CASESGGTGGNTQYF.

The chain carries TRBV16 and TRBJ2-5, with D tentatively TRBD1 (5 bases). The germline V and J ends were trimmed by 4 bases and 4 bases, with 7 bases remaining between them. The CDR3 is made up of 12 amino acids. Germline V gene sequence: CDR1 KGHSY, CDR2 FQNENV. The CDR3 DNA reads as TGTGCCAGCAGCCCAGACAGAGAGACCCAGTACTTC. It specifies CASSPDRETQYF.

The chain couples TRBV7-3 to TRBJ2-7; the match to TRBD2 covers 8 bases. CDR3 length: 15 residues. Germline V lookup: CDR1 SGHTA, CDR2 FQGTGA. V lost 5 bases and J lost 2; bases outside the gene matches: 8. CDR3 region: CASSIRAGGTYEQYF. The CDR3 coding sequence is TGTGCCAGCAGCATCCGCGCGGGAGGTACCTACGAGCAGTACTTC.

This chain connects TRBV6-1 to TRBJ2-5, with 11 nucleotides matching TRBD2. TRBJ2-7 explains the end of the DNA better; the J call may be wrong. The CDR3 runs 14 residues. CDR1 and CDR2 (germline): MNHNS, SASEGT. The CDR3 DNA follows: TGTGCCAGCGGGGGACTAGCGGATTCCTACGAGCAGTACTTC. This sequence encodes CASGGLADSYEQYF.

The CDR3 reads CASSKGTGNYEQYF. In DNA, the CDR3 is TGTGCCAGCAGCAAGGGGACAGGGAACTACGAGCAGTACTTC. This chain uses TRBV5-4 with TRBJ2-7, with 9 positions matching TRBD1. Germline V gene sequence: CDR1 SGHNT, CDR2 YYREEE (reference sequence). Trimming cost V 4 bases and J 3 bases; bases outside gene matches: 5. The CDR3 spans 14 residues.

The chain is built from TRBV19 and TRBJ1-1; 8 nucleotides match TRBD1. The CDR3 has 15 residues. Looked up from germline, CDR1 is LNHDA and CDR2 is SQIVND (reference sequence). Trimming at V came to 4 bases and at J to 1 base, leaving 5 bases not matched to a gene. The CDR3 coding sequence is TGTGCCAGTAGTACCCAGGGGGCCCCGAACACTGAAGCTTTCTTT. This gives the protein CASSTQGAPNTEAFF.

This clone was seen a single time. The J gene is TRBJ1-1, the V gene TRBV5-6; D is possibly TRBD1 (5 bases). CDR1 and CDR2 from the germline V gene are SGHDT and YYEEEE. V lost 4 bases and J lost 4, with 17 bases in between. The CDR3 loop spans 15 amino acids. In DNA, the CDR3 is TGTGCCAGCAGCGTAGAACAGGAGCCGACCACTGAAGCTTTCTTT. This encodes CASSVEQEPTTEAFF.

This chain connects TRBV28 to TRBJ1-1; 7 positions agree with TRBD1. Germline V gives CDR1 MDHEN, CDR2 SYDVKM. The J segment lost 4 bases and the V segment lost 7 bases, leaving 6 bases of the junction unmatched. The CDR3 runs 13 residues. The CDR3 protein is CASNPQGGTEAFF. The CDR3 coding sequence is TGTGCCAGCAATCCGCAGGGGGGCACTGAAGCTTTCTTT.

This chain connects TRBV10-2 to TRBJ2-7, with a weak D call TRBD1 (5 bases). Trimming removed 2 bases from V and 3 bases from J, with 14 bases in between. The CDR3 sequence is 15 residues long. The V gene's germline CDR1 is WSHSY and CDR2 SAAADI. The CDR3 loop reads CASSEILGQNYEQYF. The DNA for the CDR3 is TGCGCCAGCAGTGAGATTCTGGGGCAGAACTACGAGCAGTACTTC.